This T cell receptor (beta chain) was recorded in a study of blood T cell repertoires in COVID-19 (dated by TCRdb to about 2020). General notes on the study: For ImmuneRACE Cohort 3, a participant was defined as recovered based on two consecutive negative NP/OP PCR tests, clearance by a healthcare professional, or resolution of symptoms. The prospective study material was composed of cDNA or gDNA derived from T cells, B-cell-depleted T cells, or PBMCs. Where HLA class I and class II types were available, the types were taken from metadata supplied by the sample provider, not from assay-based typing. The sample metadata nearly always contained a de-identified subject ID, COVID-19 status, age in years and sex. The repertoires were released in a freely available public database meant as a resource for research on the immune response to SARS-CoV-2. The samples were drawn from the first 160 participants of the ongoing ImmuneRACE study and from over a thousand subjects provided by 6 global collaborators. Subjects who had been exposed to COVID-19, were actively infected with it, or had recovered from it provided the deeply sampled blood TCRbeta repertoires that made up the dataset. The collaborator samples originated in the United States, Italy and Spain and spanned the acute and convalescent phases of COVID-19. The study at large found these results: The amount of clinical and demographic metadata varied by source and participant and was provided uncurated.

With respect to this clone: Which antigen it targets is not known. Qualities for individual bases were not recorded, and no much larger clone is one base off.

The immunoSEQ Assay, a bias-controlled multiplex PCR, was used to amplify TCRbeta CDR3 regions from genomic DNA. As for how the authors treated the data: Nucleated cell counts per sample were estimated from amplification of reference gene primers within the assay. Sequence reads were collapsed and filtered to measure the absolute abundance of every unique TCRbeta CDR3 rearrangement. For each sample, productive Simpson clonality was calculated as the square root of Simpson's diversity index over productive rearrangements. The table was pulled from immuneACCESS by TCRdb, which kept in-frame rearrangements only. Such tables lose some clones; where checked, under half of the loss comes from unresolved V genes, and the rest has no known cause. The V and J calls and the clone size are those of that table, but D and trimming were determined from the DNA. This sample gives 150,000 to 200,000 clones in total; about 80% of them show up just once. 19% of the sample goes to the ten largest clones.

Participants in the prospective study were enrolled through a virtual design, were aged about 18 to 100 years, and lived in 24 United States geographic areas. Cohort assignment in the prospective study relied on participant-reported clinical history from a screening survey and a study questionnaire. In the prospective study, whole blood, serum and a nasopharyngeal or oropharyngeal swab were collected from each participant by mobile phlebotomists. Additional blood draws and questionnaires over a roughly two-month period could optionally be provided by prospective study participants. Before DNA extraction, prospective study blood samples were shipped either frozen or at room temperature. The CDR3 covers 16 residues, taking in both the cysteine and the phenylalanine. Only the CDR3 DNA stays, 48 bases, in frame from base 1. The germline V end is reduced by 4 bases and the J end by 5 bases; junction bases left unmatched: 10. Sequences MDHEN (CDR1) and SYDVKM (CDR2) are obtained from the germline V gene.

Sequencing used PBMCs or T cells enriched from blood (not recorded which). The TCR originated in a woman aged 65 to 85 in a cohort exposed to, infected with or recovered from COVID-19 (not recorded which). This chain joins TRBV28 to TRBJ2-5, with 10 central nucleotides matching TRBD1. The DNA sequence is given as TGTGCCAGCAGTTCGTCGGACAGGGGGTATGGGGAGACCCAGTACTTC. The encoded protein is CASSSSDRGYGETQYF.